This T cell receptor (beta chain) was observed in a study of identical twins. TCRdb reprocessed the 5' RACE reads with MiXCR, giving one entry per CDR3 protein. The repertoire includes about 520,000 distinct CDR3 sequences, 20% to 25% of them detected once, and roughly 0.91% sits in the top ten. After removal of 5 bases from V and 7 bases from J, the junction contained 5 bases not matched to a gene. The CDR3 covers 14 residues. This sample also appeared in a second study, on T cells expressing NK-cell markers.

The source of this sequence is a woman aged 18-29 years in good health. The chain carries TRBV12-3 or TRBV12-4 and TRBJ1-6; 7 positions match TRBD1. The specimen was CD4+ T cells sorted from blood. CDR3 sequence: CASSPTGRNSPLHF. As DNA, the CDR3 is TGTGCCAGCAGTCCGACAGGGAGAAATTCACCCCTCCACTTT.